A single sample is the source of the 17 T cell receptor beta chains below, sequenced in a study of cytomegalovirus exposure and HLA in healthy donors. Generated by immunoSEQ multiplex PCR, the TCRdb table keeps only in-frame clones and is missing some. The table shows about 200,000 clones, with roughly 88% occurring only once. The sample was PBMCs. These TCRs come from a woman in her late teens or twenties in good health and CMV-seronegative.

This CDR3 is CASSSRDRHRAGELFF. The CDR3 DNA follows: TGTGCCAGCAGCTCAAGGGACAGACACCGGGCCGGGGAGCTGTTTTTT. This chain joins TRBV13 and TRBJ2-2; 7 bases map to TRBD1. This CDR3 has 16 residues. With V trimmed by 4 bases and J by 6 bases, 11 bases remained unmatched. Germline values: CDR1 PRHDT, CDR2 FYEKMQ (reference sequence).

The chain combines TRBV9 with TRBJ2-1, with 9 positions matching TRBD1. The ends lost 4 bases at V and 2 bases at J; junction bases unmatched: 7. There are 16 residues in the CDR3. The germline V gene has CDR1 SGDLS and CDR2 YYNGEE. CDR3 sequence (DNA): TGTGCCAGCAGCCCGAGGGACAGGGCAACCTACAATGAGCAGTTCTTC. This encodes CASSPRDRATYNEQFF.

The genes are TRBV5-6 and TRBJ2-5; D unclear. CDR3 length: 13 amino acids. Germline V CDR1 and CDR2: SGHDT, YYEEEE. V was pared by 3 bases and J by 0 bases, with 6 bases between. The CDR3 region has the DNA TGTGCCAGCAGCTCCGGGTACCAAGAGACCCAGTACTTC. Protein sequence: CASSSGYQETQYF.

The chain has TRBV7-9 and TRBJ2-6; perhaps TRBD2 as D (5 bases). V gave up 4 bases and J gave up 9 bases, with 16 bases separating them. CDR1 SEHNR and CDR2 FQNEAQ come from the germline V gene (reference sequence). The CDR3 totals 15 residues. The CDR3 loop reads CASSSSRGSGNVLTF. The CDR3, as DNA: TGTGCCAGCAGCTCCTCCCGTGGGAGCGGCAACGTCCTGACTTTC.

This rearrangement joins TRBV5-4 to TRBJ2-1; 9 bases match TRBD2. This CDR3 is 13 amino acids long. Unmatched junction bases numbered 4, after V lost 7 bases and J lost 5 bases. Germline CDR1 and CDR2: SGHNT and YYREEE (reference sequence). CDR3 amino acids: CASWTSDNNEQFF. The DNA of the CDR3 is TGTGCCAGCTGGACTAGCGACAACAATGAGCAGTTCTTC.

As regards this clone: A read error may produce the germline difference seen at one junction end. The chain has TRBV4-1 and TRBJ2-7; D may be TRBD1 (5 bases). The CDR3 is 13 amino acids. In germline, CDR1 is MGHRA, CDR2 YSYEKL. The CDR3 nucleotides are TGCGCCAGCAGCCAAGACTACAACAGGCGGAGTTTCTTC. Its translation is CASSQDYNRRSFF.

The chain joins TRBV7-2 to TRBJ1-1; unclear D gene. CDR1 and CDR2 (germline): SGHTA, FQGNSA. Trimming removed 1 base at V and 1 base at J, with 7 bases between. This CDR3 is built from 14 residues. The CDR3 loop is CASSLVSGNTEAFF. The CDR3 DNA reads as TGTGCCAGCAGCTTAGTGAGTGGGAACACTGAAGCTTTCTTT. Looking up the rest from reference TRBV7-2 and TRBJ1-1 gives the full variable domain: GAGVSQSPSNKVTEKGKDVELRCDPISGHTALYWYRQSLGQGLEFLIYFQGNSAPDKSGLPSDRFSAERTGGSVSTLTIQRTQQEDSAVYLCASSLVSGNTEAFFGQGTRLTVV.

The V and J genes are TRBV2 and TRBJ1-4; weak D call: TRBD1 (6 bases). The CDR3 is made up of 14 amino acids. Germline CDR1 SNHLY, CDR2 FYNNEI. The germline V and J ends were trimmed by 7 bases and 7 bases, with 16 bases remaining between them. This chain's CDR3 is CASNDRSPFEKLFF. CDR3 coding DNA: TGTGCCAGCAATGACAGGTCCCCCTTTGAAAAACTGTTTTTT.

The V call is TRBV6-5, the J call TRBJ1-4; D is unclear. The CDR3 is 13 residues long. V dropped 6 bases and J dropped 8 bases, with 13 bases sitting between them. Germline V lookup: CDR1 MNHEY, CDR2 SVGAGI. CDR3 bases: TGTGCCAGCAGGATCCCGAACGGGGAAAAACTGTTTTTT. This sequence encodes CASRIPNGEKLFF.

CDR3 protein: CASSPPPQGPNTEAFF. DNA for the CDR3: TGTGCCAGCAGTCCACCCCCTCAGGGGCCTAACACTGAAGCTTTCTTT. The gene calls are TRBV27 and TRBJ1-1, with a weak D call TRBD1 (6 bases). CDR3 length equals 16 residues. Germline lookup yields CDR1 MNHEY and CDR2 SMNVEV (reference sequence). V lost 5 bases and J lost 2, with 18 bases in between.

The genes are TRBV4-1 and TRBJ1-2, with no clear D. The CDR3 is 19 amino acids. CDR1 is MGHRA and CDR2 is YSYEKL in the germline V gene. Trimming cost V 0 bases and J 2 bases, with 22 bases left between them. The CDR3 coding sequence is TGCGCCAGCAGCCAAGATTGGGTGTCTGTTGGGGAGGGAAACTATGGCTACACCTTC. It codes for CASSQDWVSVGEGNYGYTF.

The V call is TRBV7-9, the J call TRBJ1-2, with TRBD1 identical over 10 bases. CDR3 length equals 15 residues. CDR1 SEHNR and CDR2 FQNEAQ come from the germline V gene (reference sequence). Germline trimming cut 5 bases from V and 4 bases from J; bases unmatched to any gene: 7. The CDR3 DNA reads TGTGCCAGCAGCCCCCGGACAGGGGGTGCCTATGGCTACACCTTC. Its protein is CASSPRTGGAYGYTF.

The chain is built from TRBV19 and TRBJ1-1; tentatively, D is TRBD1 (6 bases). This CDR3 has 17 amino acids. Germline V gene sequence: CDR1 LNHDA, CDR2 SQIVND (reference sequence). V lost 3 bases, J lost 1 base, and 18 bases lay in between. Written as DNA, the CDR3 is TGTGCCAGTAGTATGAGGGTCCGCGGACAGACGAACACTGAAGCTTTCTTT. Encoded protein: CASSMRVRGQTNTEAFF.

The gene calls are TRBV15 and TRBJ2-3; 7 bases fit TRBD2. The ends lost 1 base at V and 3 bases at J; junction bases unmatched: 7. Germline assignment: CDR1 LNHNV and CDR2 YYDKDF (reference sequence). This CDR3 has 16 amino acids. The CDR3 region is CATSRGGGSRTDTQYF. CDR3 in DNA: TGTGCCACCAGCAGAGGGGGCGGGAGCCGGACAGATACGCAGTATTTT.

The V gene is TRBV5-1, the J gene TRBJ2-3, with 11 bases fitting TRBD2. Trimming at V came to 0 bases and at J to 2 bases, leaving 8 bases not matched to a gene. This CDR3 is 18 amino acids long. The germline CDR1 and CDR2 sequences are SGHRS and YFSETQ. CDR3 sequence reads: CASSLGLAGNRYTDTQYF. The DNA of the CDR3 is TGCGCCAGCAGCTTGGGACTAGCGGGAAACCGCTACACAGATACGCAGTATTTT.

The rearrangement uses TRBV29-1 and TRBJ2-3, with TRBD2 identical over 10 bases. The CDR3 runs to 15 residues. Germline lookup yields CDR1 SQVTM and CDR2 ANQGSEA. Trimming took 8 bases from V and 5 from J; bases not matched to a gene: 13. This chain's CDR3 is CSSRSGRASKDTQYF. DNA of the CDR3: TGCAGCTCCCGGAGCGGGAGGGCCTCGAAAGATACGCAGTATTTT.

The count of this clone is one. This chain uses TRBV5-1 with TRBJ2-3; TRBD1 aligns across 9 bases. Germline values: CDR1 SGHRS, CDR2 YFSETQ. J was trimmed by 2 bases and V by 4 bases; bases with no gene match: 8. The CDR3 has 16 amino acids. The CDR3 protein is CASSAGQGTHTDTQYF. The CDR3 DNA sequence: TGCGCCAGCAGCGCCGGACAGGGGACACACACAGATACGCAGTATTTT.